The 19 T cell receptor beta chains below all came from one sample that was sequenced in a study of cytomegalovirus exposure and HLA in healthy donors. Vbeta (60) and Jbeta (13) primers were used in the PCR. TCRdb's table, derived via immunoSEQ multiplex PCR, lists solely in-frame clones and lacks some. This table holds some 140,000 clones, about three quarters found once. The sequenced sample consisted of PBMCs. The receptors come from a male donor in good health and CMV-seropositive.

This clone was counted once. V and J are TRBV5-5 and TRBJ1-2; D is perhaps TRBD1 (6 bases). The CDR3 contains 15 residues. Trimming cost V 1 base and J 4 bases, with 14 bases left between them. The germline gives CDR1 SGHKS, CDR2 YYEKEE (reference sequence). The CDR3 sequence is CASSLPGAFGYGYTF. DNA for the CDR3: TGTGCCAGCAGCTTGCCAGGGGCCTTTGGCTATGGCTACACCTTC.

The chain has TRBV29-1 and TRBJ2-7; 9 bases map to TRBD1. Germline assignment: CDR1 SQVTM and CDR2 ANQGSEA. The CDR3 length is 16 residues. J was trimmed by 2 bases and V by 4 bases; bases with no gene match: 12. The chain's CDR3 is CSVGDRDWSGTYEQYF. The CDR3 nucleotides read TGCAGCGTTGGGGACAGGGACTGGAGCGGCACCTACGAGCAGTACTTC.

The chain is built from TRBV11-1 and TRBJ1-6; 8 bases agree with TRBD1. Germline-derived CDR1 and CDR2 are SGHAT and FQDESV (reference sequence). V shed 4 bases and J 1 base; nucleotides not matched to a gene: 9. The CDR3 is made up of 18 amino acids. CDR3 nucleotides: TGTGCCAGCAGCTCAGGACAGGGAAGGGGGTCCTATAATTCACCCCTCCACTTT. Protein product: CASSSGQGRGSYNSPLHF.

The chain recombines TRBV4-2 with TRBJ2-7; 11 nucleotides line up with TRBD2. V lost 0 bases to trimming and J lost 4 bases; unmatched junction nucleotides: 5. The CDR3 totals 16 residues. Germline lookup yields CDR1 LGHNA and CDR2 YNFKEQ. CDR3 in DNA: TGTGCCAGCAGCCAAGAAGGGGCTAGCGGGGGGTACGAGCAGTACTTC. Translated: CASSQEGASGGYEQYF.

The chain combines TRBV7-2 with TRBJ2-3; D may be TRBD2 (5 bases). CDR3 length: 14 amino acids. V lost 5 bases, J lost 0 bases, and 9 bases lay in between. Germline V lookup: CDR1 SGHTA, CDR2 FQGNSA. The CDR3: CASSKGLSTDTQYF. The CDR3 region has the DNA TGTGCCAGCAGCAAAGGACTCAGCACAGATACGCAGTATTTT.

This clone has just a few counts. The chain links TRBV6-5 to TRBJ1-1; no clear D gene. With 2 bases removed from V and 3 bases from J, the gap between germline ends came to 10 bases. CDR3 length: 14 amino acids. From germline, CDR1 is MNHEY and CDR2 SVGAGI. The DNA of the CDR3 is TGTGCCAGCAGTTACCGAACCGGGTACACTGAAGCTTTCTTT. Residues: CASSYRTGYTEAFF.

The V gene is TRBV7-9, the J gene TRBJ2-7; the D gene is possibly TRBD2 (5 bases). CDR3 length equals 13 residues. V lost 6 bases and J 3 bases, leaving 12 bases between the germline ends. Looked up from germline, CDR1 is SEHNR and CDR2 is FQNEAQ (reference sequence). The CDR3: CASSKAGVYEQYF. Written as DNA, the CDR3 is TGTGCCAGCAGTAAAGCCGGGGTCTACGAGCAGTACTTC. Looking up the rest from reference TRBV7-9 and TRBJ2-7 gives the full variable domain: DTGVSQNPRHKITKRGQNVTFRCDPISEHNRLYWYRQTLGQGPEFLTYFQNEAQLEKSRLLSDRFSAERPKGSFSTLEIQRTEQGDSAMYLCASSKAGVYEQYFGPGTRLTVT.

The chain has TRBV28 and TRBJ2-1, with 7 bases fitting TRBD2. The V and J ends lost 3 bases and 1 base, in that order; junction bases with no gene match: 0. The length of the CDR3 is 14 residues. In germline, CDR1 is MDHEN, CDR2 SYDVKM. CDR3 residues: CASSLGLSYNEQFF. The CDR3 DNA sequence: TGTGCCAGCAGTTTGGGACTATCCTACAATGAGCAGTTCTTC.

The chain carries TRBV27 and TRBJ1-1, with D unclear. This CDR3 contains 16 residues. V dropped 5 bases and J dropped 4 bases, with 20 bases sitting between them. Germline assignment: CDR1 MNHEY and CDR2 SMNVEV (reference sequence). The CDR3 here is CASSPLRRAEGTEAFF. Written as DNA, the CDR3 is TGTGCCAGCAGTCCATTGAGGCGGGCGGAGGGCACTGAAGCTTTCTTT.

In this sample, this clone turned up once. The chain couples TRBV29-1 to TRBJ1-5, with D tentatively TRBD1 (5 bases). V lost 3 bases to trimming and J lost 5 bases, with 8 bases between them. Germline-derived CDR1 and CDR2 are SQVTM and ANQGSEA. The length of the CDR3 is 12 residues. The CDR3 region is CSVEVGDQPQHF. CDR3 bases: TGCAGCGTTGAGGTAGGGGATCAGCCCCAGCATTTT.

The gene calls are TRBV2 and TRBJ1-5; TRBD1 is a possible D gene (6 bases). The V gene lost 8 bases and the J gene lost 3 bases, with 11 bases spanning the gap. The CDR3 sequence is 13 residues long. The V gene's germline CDR1 is SNHLY and CDR2 FYNNEI. CDR3 loop: CASRQVPNQPQHF. In DNA, the CDR3 is TGTGCCAGCCGACAGGTGCCCAATCAGCCCCAGCATTTT. Combining the CDR3 with reference TRBV2 and TRBJ1-5 gives the whole variable domain EPEVTQTPSHQVTQMGQEVILRCVPISNHLYFYWYRQILGQKVEFLVSFYNNEISEKSEIFDDQFSVERPDGSNFTLKIRSTKLEDSAMYFCASRQVPNQPQHFGDGTRLSIL.

The V and J genes are TRBV4-3 and TRBJ1-1, with TRBD1 matching 9 bases. This CDR3 has 21 amino acids. Germline loops: CDR1 LGHNA, CDR2 YSLEER. The ends lost 0 bases at V and 3 bases at J; junction bases unmatched: 20. CDR3 protein: CASSQEYRVGHRGPRYTEAFF. The CDR3 coding sequence is TGCGCCAGCAGCCAAGAGTACAGAGTAGGGCACAGGGGGCCTCGGTACACTGAAGCTTTCTTT.

Only one count was recorded for this clone. This chain uses TRBV9 with TRBJ2-3; 13 bases fit TRBD2. With V trimmed by 2 bases and J by 4 bases, 7 bases remained unmatched. This CDR3 has 17 amino acids. Germline V lookup: CDR1 SGDLS, CDR2 YYNGEE. The CDR3 reads CASSVGGTSGMADTQYF. For the CDR3, the DNA is TGTGCCAGCAGCGTTGGGGGGACTAGCGGGATGGCAGATACGCAGTATTTT.

This clone has more than one count but fewer than ten. The chain joins TRBV7-3 to TRBJ1-1, with 7 bases lining up with TRBD1. The CDR3 extends over 14 amino acids. J gave up 4 bases and V 5 bases, and 7 bases lay outside the gene matches. The V gene's germline CDR1 is SGHTA and CDR2 FQGTGA. The CDR3 region is CASSPGAGGTEAFF. In DNA, the CDR3 is TGTGCCAGCAGCCCAGGGGCAGGGGGCACTGAAGCTTTCTTT.

The chain is built from TRBV6-5 and TRBJ1-1, with D unresolved. V was pared by 5 bases and J by 4 bases, with 11 bases between. Per germline, CDR1 MNHEY and CDR2 SVGAGI. This CDR3 has 13 residues. CDR3 in DNA: TGTGCCAGCAGTGAAGCAGCGGGCACTGAAGCTTTCTTT. It yields the protein CASSEAAGTEAFF.

The chain uses TRBV7-8 and TRBJ2-1, with TRBD2 matching over 12 bases. Germline lookup yields CDR1 SGHVS and CDR2 FQNEAQ. The CDR3 loop spans 21 amino acids. Losses at the gene ends were 5 bases for V and 6 bases for J; bases not matched to a gene: 23. CDR3 nucleotides: TGTGCCAGCAGCACCCTGAAGCGGGACAGGGAACCTAGCGGGAGGGTCAATGAGCAGTTCTTC. Protein: CASSTLKRDREPSGRVNEQFF. Full variable domain (outside the CDR3, taken from reference TRBV7-8 and TRBJ2-1): GAGVSQSPRYKVAKRGQDVALRCDPISGHVSLFWYQQALGQGPEFLTYFQNEAQLDKSGLPSDRFFAERPEGSVSTLKIQRTQQEDSAVYLCASSTLKRDREPSGRVNEQFFGPGTRLTVL.

The genes are TRBV5-8 and TRBJ1-1; 9 positions agree with TRBD1. Per germline, CDR1 SGHTS and CDR2 YDEGEE. V shed 4 bases, J shed 0 bases, and the junction held 4 bases outside the gene matches. The CDR3 sequence is 15 residues long. This chain's CDR3 is CASSPGTGMNTEAFF. Here the CDR3 DNA reads TGTGCCAGCAGCCCCGGGACAGGGATGAACACTGAAGCTTTCTTT.

This clone showed up just a few times. The rearrangement uses TRBV4-1 and TRBJ1-4; TRBD1 is a possible D gene (5 bases). The CDR3 sequence is 16 residues long. The germline V gene encodes CDR1 MGHRA and CDR2 YSYEKL. V lost 5 bases, J lost 4 bases, and 17 bases lay in between. The CDR3 loop reads CASSSGGSGVNEKLFF. CDR3 sequence (DNA): TGCGCCAGCAGCAGCGGGGGTTCCGGGGTTAATGAAAAACTGTTTTTT.

The chain uses TRBV28 and TRBJ1-4, with D possibly TRBD1 on 6 matching bases. The CDR3 extends over 15 amino acids. Trimming pared 4 bases from V and 8 bases from J, leaving 17 bases between. Germline-derived CDR1 and CDR2 are MDHEN and SYDVKM. In DNA form, the CDR3 reads TGTGCCAGCAGTTCCCCAGCCAGGGGCCTAGAAAAACTGTTTTTT. This gives the protein CASSSPARGLEKLFF.